The rows below give T cell receptor beta chains drawn from one sample of a study of CD8 T cells in Susac syndrome. TCRdb re-derived calls from the immunoSEQ multiplex PCR reads in MiXCR, one entry per CDR3 protein. In the table there are approximately 200,000 distinct CDR3 sequences, 92% of which are singletons. Sequenced input: CD8+ T cells from PBMCs. The receptors derive from a human donor with multiple sclerosis. CDR3s include the opening cysteine and the closing phenylalanine or tryptophan. The order of the fields is CDR3 DNA, CDR3 protein, clone size, J gene, D gene, V gene. D genes are given only for firm matches. Expanded clones get a size class; other rows say once, few or many, or leave the size out.

DNA: TGTGCCAGCAGTTTCGGGGGGGCCCAGGACCAGTACTTC
CDR3: CASSFGGAQDQYF
size: NA
J: TRBJ2-5
D: TRBD2
V: TRBV12-3/TRBV12-4

DNA: TGTGCCAGCAGCTTTATGACAGGGGCGATCACAGATACGCAGTATTTT
CDR3: CASSFMTGAITDTQYF
size: NA
J: TRBJ2-3
D: TRBD1
V: TRBV7-9

DNA: TGCGCCAGCAGCTACCGGACAGGGGAGTCCTATGGCTACACCTTC
CDR3: CASSYRTGESYGYTF
size: NA
J: TRBJ1-2
D: TRBD1
V: TRBV4-1

DNA: TGTGCCAGCAGTCAAGGACTAGCGGGACCCACCGGGGAGCTGTTTTTT
CDR3: CASSQGLAGPTGELFF
size: few
J: TRBJ2-2
D: TRBD2
V: TRBV6-1

DNA: TGTGCCAGCTCACCACCGGTCAGCGGGAGGTACAATGAGCAGTTCTTC
CDR3: CASSPPVSGRYNEQFF
size: NA
J: TRBJ2-1
D: TRBD2
V: TRBV18

DNA: TGTGCCAGCAGCTTTGATCGTGGGAATGAGCAGTTCTTC
CDR3: CASSFDRGNEQFF
size: few
J: TRBJ2-1
D: NA
V: TRBV7-3

DNA: TGTGCCAGTAGTATCGGGAGCCCCGGGGAGCTGTTTTTT
CDR3: CASSIGSPGELFF
size: NA
J: TRBJ2-2
D: NA
V: TRBV19

DNA: TGCGCCAGCAGCCAAGAAACAATCGCTAGCGGGAGGGTCCGGCCCTACAATGAGCAGTTCTTC
CDR3: CASSQETIASGRVRPYNEQFF
size: NA
J: TRBJ2-1
D: TRBD2
V: TRBV4-3

DNA: TGTGCCAGCAGCTTATCCGGGACTGTGAACACCGGGGAGCTGTTTTTT
CDR3: CASSLSGTVNTGELFF
size: NA
J: TRBJ2-2
D: NA
V: TRBV7-9

DNA: TGTGCCAGCAGTCCCGGACTAGCGGGAGTTGTATACAATGAGCAGTTCTTC
CDR3: CASSPGLAGVVYNEQFF
size: NA
J: TRBJ2-1
D: TRBD2
V: TRBV6-1

DNA: TGTGCTAGCAGCTTAGGACTAGCAAGCACAGATACGCAGTATTTT
CDR3: CASSLGLASTDTQYF
size: few
J: TRBJ2-3
D: TRBD2
V: TRBV7-7

DNA: TGCGCCAGCAGCTCCGGGACAACTAGGAGGCAGTACTTC
CDR3: CASSSGTTRRQYF
size: NA
J: TRBJ2-7
D: NA
V: TRBV5-1

DNA: TGTGCCAGCAGCCTAGTCGGAGCTCACTCCTACAATGAGCAGTTCTTC
CDR3: CASSLVGAHSYNEQFF
size: NA
J: TRBJ2-1
D: NA
V: TRBV6-2/TRBV6-3

DNA: TGTGCCAGCAGCGCCGGGACTAGCGGGAGCGGCCCCTCCTACAATGAGCAGTTCTTC
CDR3: CASSAGTSGSGPSYNEQFF
size: NA
J: TRBJ2-1
D: TRBD2
V: TRBV2

DNA: TGCGCCAGCAGCCAAGCCCGGGTAGGGGGTACCAAAAACATTCAGTACTTC
CDR3: CASSQARVGGTKNIQYF
size: once
J: TRBJ2-4
D: NA
V: TRBV4-3

DNA: TGCGCCAGCAGCCCTGAGGGGGACAGGGAGTTCTTC
CDR3: CASSPEGDREFF
size: NA
J: TRBJ2-1
D: TRBD1
V: TRBV5-1

DNA: TGCGCCAGCAGCTCCCGACAGGGGGAGGACCTCGTACGAGAGACCCAGTACTTC
CDR3: CASSSRQGEDLVRETQYF
size: NA
J: TRBJ2-5
D: TRBD1
V: TRBV5-1

DNA: TGTGCCAGCAGTTTATTAGCGGGAGCTGAGGATACGCAGTATTTT
CDR3: CASSLLAGAEDTQYF
size: NA
J: TRBJ2-3
D: TRBD2
V: TRBV12-3/TRBV12-4

DNA: TGTGCCAGCAGCGTGGGGACGGGGAGCTCCTACGAGCAGTACTTC
CDR3: CASSVGTGSSYEQYF
size: NA
J: TRBJ2-7
D: NA
V: TRBV9

DNA: TGTGCCAGCAGTCTCACGACAGCTCAAGAGACCCAGTACTTC
CDR3: CASSLTTAQETQYF
size: NA
J: TRBJ2-5
D: NA
V: TRBV6-2/TRBV6-3

DNA: TGTGCCAGCAGTTTCGGACAGGGGGGGGACGAGCAGTACTTC
CDR3: CASSFGQGGDEQYF
size: few
J: TRBJ2-7
D: TRBD1
V: TRBV27

DNA: TGTGCCAGCAGTGCGACAGGGATTGAAGCTTTCTTT
CDR3: CASSATGIEAFF
size: NA
J: TRBJ1-1
D: TRBD1
V: TRBV6-6

DNA: TGTGCCAGCAGGACTGGACAGGGGGCATCCGGGGAGCTGTTTTTT
CDR3: CASRTGQGASGELFF
size: NA
J: TRBJ2-2
D: TRBD1
V: TRBV27

DNA: TGTGCCAGCTCTAGCCTCTGGACAGCTGAAGCTTTCTTT
CDR3: CASSSLWTAEAFF
size: NA
J: TRBJ1-1
D: NA
V: TRBV2